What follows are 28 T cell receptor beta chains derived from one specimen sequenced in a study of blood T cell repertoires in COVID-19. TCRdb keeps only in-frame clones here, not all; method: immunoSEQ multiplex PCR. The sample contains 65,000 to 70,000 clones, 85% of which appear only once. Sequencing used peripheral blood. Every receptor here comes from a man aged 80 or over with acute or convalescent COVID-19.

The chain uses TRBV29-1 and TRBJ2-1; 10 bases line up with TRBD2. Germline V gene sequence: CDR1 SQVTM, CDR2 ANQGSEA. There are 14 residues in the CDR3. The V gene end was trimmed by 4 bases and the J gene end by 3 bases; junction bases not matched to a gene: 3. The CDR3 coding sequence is TGCAGCGTTGCTCAGCGGGGGGGCTACAATGAGCAGTTCTTC. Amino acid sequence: CSVAQRGGYNEQFF.

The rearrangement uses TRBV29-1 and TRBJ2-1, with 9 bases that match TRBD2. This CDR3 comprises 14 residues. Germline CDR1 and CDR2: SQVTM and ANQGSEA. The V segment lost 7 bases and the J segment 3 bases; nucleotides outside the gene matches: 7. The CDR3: CSAQGTSFYNEQFF. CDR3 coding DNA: TGCAGCGCCCAAGGGACTAGCTTCTACAATGAGCAGTTCTTC.

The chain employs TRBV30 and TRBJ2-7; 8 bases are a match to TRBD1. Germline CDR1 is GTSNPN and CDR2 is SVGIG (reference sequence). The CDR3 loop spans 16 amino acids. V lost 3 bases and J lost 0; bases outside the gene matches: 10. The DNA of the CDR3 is TGTGCCTGGAGGTCCACAGCCGGGACAGGCTCCTACGAGCAGTACTTC. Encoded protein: CAWRSTAGTGSYEQYF.

The CDR3 DNA is TGTGCCACCAGTGATTCGAGGACTAGCGGGAGATGGAACACCGGGGAGCTGTTTTTT. It codes for CATSDSRTSGRWNTGELFF. The V call is TRBV24-1, the J call TRBJ2-2; 13 nucleotides match TRBD2. Trimming removed 2 bases from V and 1 base from J; junction bases left unmatched: 6. CDR3 size: 19 residues. Germline assignment: CDR1 KGHDR and CDR2 SFDVKD.

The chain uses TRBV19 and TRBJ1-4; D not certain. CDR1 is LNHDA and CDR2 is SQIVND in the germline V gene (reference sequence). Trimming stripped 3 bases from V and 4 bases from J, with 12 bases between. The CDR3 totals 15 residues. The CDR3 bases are TGTGCCAGTAGTATGAGAGGCGTTCATAATGAAAAACTGTTTTTT. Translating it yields CASSMRGVHNEKLFF.

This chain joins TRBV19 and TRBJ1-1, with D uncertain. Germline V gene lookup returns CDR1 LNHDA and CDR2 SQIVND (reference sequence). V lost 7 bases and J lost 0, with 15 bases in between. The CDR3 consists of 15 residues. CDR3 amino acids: CASMGGRELNTEAFF. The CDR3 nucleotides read TGTGCCAGTATGGGTGGGAGGGAATTGAACACTGAAGCTTTCTTT.

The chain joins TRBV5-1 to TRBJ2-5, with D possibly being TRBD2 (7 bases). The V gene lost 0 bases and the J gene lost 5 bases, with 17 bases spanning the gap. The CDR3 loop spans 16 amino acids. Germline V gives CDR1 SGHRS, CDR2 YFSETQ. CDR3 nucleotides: TGCGCCAGCAGCTTGGAAGGGTGGGGGGGGCAGGAGACCCAGTACTTC. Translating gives CASSLEGWGGQETQYF.

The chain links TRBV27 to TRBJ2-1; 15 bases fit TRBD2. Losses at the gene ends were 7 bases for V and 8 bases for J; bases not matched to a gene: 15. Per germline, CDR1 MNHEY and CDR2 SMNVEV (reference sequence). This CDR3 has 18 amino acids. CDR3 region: CASTRQVGTSGRSYEQFF. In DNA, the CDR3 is TGTGCCAGCACTCGTCAAGTTGGGACTAGCGGGAGGTCGTATGAGCAGTTCTTC.

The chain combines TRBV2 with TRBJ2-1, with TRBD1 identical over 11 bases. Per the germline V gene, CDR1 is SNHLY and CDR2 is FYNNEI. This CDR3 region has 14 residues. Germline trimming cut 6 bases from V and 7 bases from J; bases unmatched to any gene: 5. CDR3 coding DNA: TGTGCCAGCAGCGGGACAGGGGGTCTGAATGAGCAGTTCTTC. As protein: CASSGTGGLNEQFF.

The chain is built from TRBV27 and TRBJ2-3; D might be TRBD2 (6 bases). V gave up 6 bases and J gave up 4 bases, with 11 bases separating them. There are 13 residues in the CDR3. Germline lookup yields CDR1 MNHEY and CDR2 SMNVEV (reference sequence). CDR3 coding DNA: TGTGCCAGCAGCCGACTAGTTTCAGATACGCAGTATTTT. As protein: CASSRLVSDTQYF.

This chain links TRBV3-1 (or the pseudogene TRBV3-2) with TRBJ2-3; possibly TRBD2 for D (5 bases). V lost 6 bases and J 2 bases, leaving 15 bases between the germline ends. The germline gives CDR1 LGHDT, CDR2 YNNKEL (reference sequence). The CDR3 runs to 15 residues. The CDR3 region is CASSSDYATTDTQYF. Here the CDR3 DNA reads TGTGCCAGCAGTTCAGACTATGCCACCACAGATACGCAGTATTTT.

CDR3 sequence (DNA): TGTGCCAGCAGCCGACAGAGACCTAATGAAAAACTGTTTTTT. Its translation is CASSRQRPNEKLFF. J is TRBJ1-4 and V is TRBV6-5, with D tentatively TRBD1 (5 bases). The germline V and J ends were trimmed by 6 bases and 3 bases, with 11 bases remaining between them. CDR3 size: 14 residues. Germline V gene sequence: CDR1 MNHEY, CDR2 SVGAGI.

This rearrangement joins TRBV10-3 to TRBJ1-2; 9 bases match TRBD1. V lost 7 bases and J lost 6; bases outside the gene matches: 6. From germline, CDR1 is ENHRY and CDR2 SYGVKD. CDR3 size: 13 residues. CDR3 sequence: CAINPTGGDGYTF. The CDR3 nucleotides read TGTGCCATCAACCCAACAGGGGGCGATGGCTACACCTTC.

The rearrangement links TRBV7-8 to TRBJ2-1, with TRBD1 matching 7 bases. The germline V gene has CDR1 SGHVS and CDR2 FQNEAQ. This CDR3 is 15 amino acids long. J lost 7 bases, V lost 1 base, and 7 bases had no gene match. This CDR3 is CASSLDRGQWNEQFF. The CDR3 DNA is TGTGCCAGCAGCTTAGACCGGGGACAGTGGAATGAGCAGTTCTTC.

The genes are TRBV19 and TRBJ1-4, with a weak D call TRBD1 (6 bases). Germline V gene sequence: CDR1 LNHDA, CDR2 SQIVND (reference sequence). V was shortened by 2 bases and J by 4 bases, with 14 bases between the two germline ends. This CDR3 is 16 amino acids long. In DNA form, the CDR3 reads TGTGCCAGTAGTATACATCTGAGGGGGATTAATGAAAAACTGTTTTTT. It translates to CASSIHLRGINEKLFF.

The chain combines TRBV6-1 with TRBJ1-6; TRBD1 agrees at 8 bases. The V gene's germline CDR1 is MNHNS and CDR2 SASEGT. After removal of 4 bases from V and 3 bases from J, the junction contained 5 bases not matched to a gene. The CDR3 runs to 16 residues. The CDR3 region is CASSGLDRVYNSPLHF. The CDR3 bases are TGTGCCAGCAGTGGGTTGGACAGGGTCTATAATTCACCCCTCCACTTT.

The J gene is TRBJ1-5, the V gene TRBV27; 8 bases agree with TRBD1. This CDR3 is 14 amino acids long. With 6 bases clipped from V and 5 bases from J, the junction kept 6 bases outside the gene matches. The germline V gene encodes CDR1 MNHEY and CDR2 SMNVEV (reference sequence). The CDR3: CASRRGQADQPQHF. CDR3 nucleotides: TGTGCCAGCAGGAGGGGACAGGCCGATCAGCCCCAGCATTTT.

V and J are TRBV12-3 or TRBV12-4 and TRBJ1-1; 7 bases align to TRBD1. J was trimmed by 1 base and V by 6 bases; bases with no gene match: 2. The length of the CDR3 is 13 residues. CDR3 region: CASSRDRNTEAFF. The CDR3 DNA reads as TGTGCCAGCAGCCGGGACAGGAACACTGAAGCTTTCTTT.

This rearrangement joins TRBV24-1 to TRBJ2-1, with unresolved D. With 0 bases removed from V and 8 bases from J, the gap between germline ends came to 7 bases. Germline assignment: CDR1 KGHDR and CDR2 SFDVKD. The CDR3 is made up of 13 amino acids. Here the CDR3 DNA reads TGTGCCACCAGTGATTTGCGGAGTCATGAGCAGTTCTTC. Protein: CATSDLRSHEQFF.

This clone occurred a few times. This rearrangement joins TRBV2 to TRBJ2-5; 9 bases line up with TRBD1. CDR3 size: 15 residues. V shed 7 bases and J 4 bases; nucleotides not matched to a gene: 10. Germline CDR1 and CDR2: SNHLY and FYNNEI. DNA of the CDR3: TGTGCCAGCACCCCACAGGGGGCAGGCGGAGAGACCCAGTACTTC. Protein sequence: CASTPQGAGGETQYF. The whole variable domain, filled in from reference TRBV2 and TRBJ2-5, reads EPEVTQTPSHQVTQMGQEVILRCVPISNHLYFYWYRQILGQKVEFLVSFYNNEISEKSEIFDDQFSVERPDGSNFTLKIRSTKLEDSAMYFCASTPQGAGGETQYFGPGTRLLVL.

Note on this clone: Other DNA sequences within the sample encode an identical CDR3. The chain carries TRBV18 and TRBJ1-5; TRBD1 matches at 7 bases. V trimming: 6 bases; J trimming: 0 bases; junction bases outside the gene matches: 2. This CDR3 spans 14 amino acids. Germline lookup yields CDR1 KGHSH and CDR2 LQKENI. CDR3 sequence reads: CASSRQGSNQPQHF. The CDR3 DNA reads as TGTGCCAGCTCCAGACAGGGTAGCAATCAGCCCCAGCATTTT.

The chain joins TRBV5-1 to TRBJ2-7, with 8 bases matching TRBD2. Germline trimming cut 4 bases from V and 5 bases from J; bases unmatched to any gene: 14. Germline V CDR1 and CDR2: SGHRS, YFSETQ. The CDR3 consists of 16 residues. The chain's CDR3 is CASSRSWGAGENEQYF. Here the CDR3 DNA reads TGCGCCAGCAGCCGCTCTTGGGGAGCGGGAGAGAACGAGCAGTACTTC.

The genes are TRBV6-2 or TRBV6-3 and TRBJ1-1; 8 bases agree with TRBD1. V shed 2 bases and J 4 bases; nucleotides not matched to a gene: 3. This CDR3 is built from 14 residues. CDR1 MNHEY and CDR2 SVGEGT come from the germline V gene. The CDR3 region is CASSYNGQGTEAFF. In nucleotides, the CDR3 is TGTGCCAGCAGTTACAATGGACAGGGCACTGAAGCTTTCTTT.

CDR3 coding DNA: TGTGCCAGCAGCGTAGGAGAGCAAACGCAGTATTTT. As protein: CASSVGEQTQYF. The chain has TRBV9 and TRBJ2-3; D is uncertain. Deletions cut 0 bases from V and 9 bases from J, with 8 bases between. The CDR3 contains 12 residues. Germline lookup yields CDR1 SGDLS and CDR2 YYNGEE.

The CDR3 is CASSQGGPQFF. For the CDR3, the DNA is TGTGCCAGCAGCCAAGGTGGCCCCCAGTTCTTC. This chain connects TRBV3-1 (or the pseudogene TRBV3-2) to TRBJ2-1; D remains ambiguous. The CDR3 extends over 11 amino acids. Germline CDR1 and CDR2: LGHDT and YNNKEL (reference sequence). V lost 1 base to trimming and J lost 13 bases, with 8 bases between them.

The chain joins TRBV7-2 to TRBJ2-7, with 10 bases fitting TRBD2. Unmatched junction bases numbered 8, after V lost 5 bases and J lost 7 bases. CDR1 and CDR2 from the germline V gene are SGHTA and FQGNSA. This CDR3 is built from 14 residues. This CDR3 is CASSPRASGSEQYF. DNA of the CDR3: TGTGCCAGCAGCCCGCGGGCTAGCGGGAGTGAGCAGTACTTC.

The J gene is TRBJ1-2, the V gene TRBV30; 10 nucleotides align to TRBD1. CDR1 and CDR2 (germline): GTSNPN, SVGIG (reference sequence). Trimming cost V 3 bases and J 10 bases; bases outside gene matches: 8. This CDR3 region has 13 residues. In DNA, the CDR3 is TGTGCCTGGAGGACAGGGGGCCTGAGGCACTACACCTTC. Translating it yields CAWRTGGLRHYTF.

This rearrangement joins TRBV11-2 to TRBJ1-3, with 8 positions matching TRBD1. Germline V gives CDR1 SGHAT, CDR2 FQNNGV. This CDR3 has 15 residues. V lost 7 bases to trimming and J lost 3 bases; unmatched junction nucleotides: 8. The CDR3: CASTAQGAGGNTIYF. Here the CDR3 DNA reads TGTGCCAGCACAGCTCAGGGGGCGGGTGGAAACACCATATATTTT.